What follows describes a single T cell receptor beta chain. This sample is drawn from a study of PD-1 blockade in classical Hodgkin lymphoma. Produced via immunoSEQ multiplex PCR; TCRdb's table is partial and in-frame only. The data show 13,000 to 15,000 clones, approximately 60% seen once. Germline loops: CDR1 KGHSH, CDR2 LQKENI. The CDR3 has 15 residues. V lost 3 bases, J lost 0 bases, and 9 bases lay in between. Autologous stem cell transplantation was followed by relapse in every patient, and brentuximab vedotin exposure varied. The J gene is TRBJ1-3, the V gene TRBV18; D remains unclear. This material consisted of peripheral blood mononuclear cells (PBMCs), taken at baseline. This clonotype was sampled from a human donor with classical Hodgkin lymphoma. The CDR3 bases are TGTGCCAGCTCACCTCAACAGAGCTCTGGAAACACCATATATTTT. Protein product: CASSPQQSSGNTIYF.